This T cell receptor (beta chain) was profiled in a study of cytomegalovirus exposure and HLA in healthy donors. Study as a whole: Sequencing of 150 million to 200 million T cells in an earlier analysis found 120 million or so unique TCR beta sequences.

Study outcomes and limitations: Within an earlier analysis, most TCR beta V segments proved productive either about 90% or about 30% of the time. When a later analysis was performed, an Asian-associated ancestry cluster reportedly had fewer N-insertions than the roughly 690-donor mean.

The PCR made use of 60 Vbeta and 13 Jbeta primers. Clones were sequenced by immunoSEQ multiplex PCR, and TCRdb holds only the in-frame ones, with some missing. The table lists more than 200,000 clones, roughly 68% of them singletons. This CDR3 spans 16 amino acids. V lost 4 bases and J 8 bases, leaving 24 bases between the germline ends. In germline, CDR1 is GTSNPN, CDR2 SVGIG (reference sequence). In the case of this clone: No antigen is known for it.

The chain recombines TRBV30 with TRBJ1-5, with a tentative D call TRBD1 (6 bases). What was sequenced was PBMCs. The receptor was derived from a man in his forties in good health and CMV-seropositive. The CDR3 region is CAWIAPQGLLGEPQHF. Here the CDR3 DNA reads TGTGCCTGGATCGCCCCCCAGGGGCTCCTTGGAGAGCCCCAGCATTTT.